These 2 T cell receptor beta chains originate from one sample sequenced in a study of post-analysis software for immune sequencing data. Findings of the study overall: There were five TRBV segments more frequent in patients than controls, and TRBV5-6, TRBV5-1 and TRBV20-1 were among them.

cDNA libraries of TCR beta carried unique molecular identifiers. MiXCR, run by TCRdb on the PCR reads, gives a single entry per CDR3 protein. The table lists approximately 660,000 distinct CDR3 sequences, 55% to 60% of them singletons, with approximately 10% in the top ten. Their antigen targets remain unknown. The sample taken for sequencing was blood. The receptors originated from a girl aged 2-9 years with multiple sclerosis.

The CDR3 here is CASSSTSGGDTQYF. In DNA form, the CDR3 reads TGTGCCAGCAGCTCGACTAGCGGGGGAGATACGCAGTATTTT. The chain uses TRBV5-6 and TRBJ2-3; 12 bases are a match to TRBD2. The CDR3 is made up of 14 amino acids. The trim removed 3 bases at V and 5 bases at J, leaving 1 base unmatched. Germline CDR1 reads SGHDT; CDR2 reads YYEEEE. The whole variable domain, filled in from reference TRBV5-6 and TRBJ2-3, reads DAGVTQSPTHLIKTRGQQVTLRCSPKSGHDTVSWYQQALGQGPQFIFQYYEEEERQRGNFPDRFSGHQFPNYSSELNVNALLLGDSALYLCASSSTSGGDTQYFGPGTRLTVL.

This chain connects TRBV20-1 to TRBJ2-3, with TRBD2 as a possible D gene (6 bases). CDR3 length: 12 residues. Germline V gene sequence: CDR1 DFQATT, CDR2 SNEGSKA (reference sequence). Trimming pared 4 bases from V and 3 bases from J, leaving 8 bases between. The DNA of the CDR3 is TGCAGTGCTATCGGGACTACAGATACGCAGTATTTT. It specifies CSAIGTTDTQYF.